Reported below is one T cell receptor (beta chain). The antigen is not known. The junction had 6 bases not matched to a gene; V was cut back by 3 bases and J by 4 bases. The CDR3 is 15 amino acids. Germline V gene lookup returns CDR1 SGDLS and CDR2 YYNGEE. The data originate from a study of T-cell memory formation after mild COVID-19. Study details: Each donor largely had its own TCR clusters.

Libraries for TCRalpha and TCRbeta carried sample barcodes and unique molecular identifiers via 5'RACE. TCRdb ran MiXCR on the 5' RACE reads and lists one entry per CDR3 protein. The sample has about 120,000 distinct CDR3 sequences; roughly 15% are singletons. General observations from the study: Clones from the second wave (peaking day 37) had unconfirmed SARS-CoV-2 specificity. Contracting CD4+ clones were located mainly in CM and EM, and CD8+ clones in EMRA.

The rearrangement links TRBV9 to TRBJ2-2; 7 bases align to TRBD1. The receptor comes from an adult woman who had mild COVID-19 (a few samples of this study predate the infection). Cell type and time point are not known. The sample was PBMCs or a T cell subset sorted from them (not recorded which). DNA of the CDR3: TGTGCCAGCAGCGGACGGGACAGCATCACCGGGGAGCTGTTTTTT. Residues: CASSGRDSITGELFF.